This T cell receptor (beta chain) appears in the sequencing data of a study of blood T cell repertoires in COVID-19. The CDR3 loop spans 13 amino acids. The V gene lost 6 bases and the J gene lost 9 bases, with 15 bases spanning the gap. The germline CDR1 and CDR2 sequences are LGHDT and YNNKEL (reference sequence). Only in-frame clones appear in the TCRdb table, and some are missing; sequencing was by immunoSEQ multiplex PCR. The sample comprises about 80,000 clones, 70% to 80% of which are singletons, and 5.7% rests with the top ten. This clone was recorded a few times. The specimen was peripheral blood. The TCR was taken from a man aged 50-60 years with active or convalescent COVID-19. The chain combines TRBV3-1 (or the pseudogene TRBV3-2) with TRBJ1-5, with D unclear. The CDR3 DNA sequence: TGTGCCAGCAGTCGCAGTGCTACGGGGCCCCAGCATTTT. Protein: CASSRSATGPQHF.